This T cell receptor (beta chain) is drawn from a study of regulatory T cells in long-lasting Graves disease. Time point here: persistent/refractory GD, antithyroid drugs over 5 years with positive TRAb. Construction of the TCR library relied on RNA isolated from PBMCs. Sequencing libraries for TCR beta were prepared with iRepertoire HTBI primers and Arm-PCR of CDR3 regions. Original handling: Identified segments across samples numbered 55 to 70 TRBV and approximately 15 TRBJ. TCRdb passed the multiplex PCR reads through MiXCR, listing each CDR3 protein once. TCRdb, not the original authors, processed these V and J calls. The table lists over 350,000 distinct CDR3 sequences, roughly 20% of them singletons. This clonotype was seen a handful of times. At one end the junction does not follow the germline gene, possibly because of a read error. This CDR3 region has 13 residues. Germline V gives CDR1 SGHKS, CDR2 YYEKEE (reference sequence).

The source material was peripheral blood mononuclear cells (PBMCs), sampled when the disease was refractory, from a patient treated with antithyroid drugs. This receptor was obtained from a female donor with Graves disease. The chain uses TRBV5-5 and TRBJ2-7, with 10 bases that match TRBD2. CDR3 sequence (DNA): TGCGCCAGCAGCCATCTAGCGGGAGAGGAGCAGTACTTC. Translating it yields CASSHLAGEEQYF.